This paragraph covers one TCR beta chain sequence. These data belong to a study of blood T cell repertoires in COVID-19. V lost 5 bases to trimming and J lost 4 bases; unmatched junction nucleotides: 10. There are 16 residues in the CDR3. Germline CDR1 reads SGHTA; CDR2 reads FQGNSA. Original processing notes: For nucleated cells, counts were estimated from reference gene primer amplification. Data came from immunoSEQ multiplex PCR; TCRdb stores just in-frame clones and leaves some out. The DNA gave D and trimming, while V, J and clone size come from that table. The sample carries approximately 280,000 clones, 85% to 90% recorded once.

The TCR was taken from a woman aged 55-69 years who had recovered from COVID-19. The specimen sequenced was PBMCs or T cells enriched from blood (not recorded which). The V call is TRBV7-2, the J call TRBJ2-1; 8 bases match TRBD2. CDR3 residues: CASSHASGSEYNEQFF. The CDR3 DNA reads TGTGCCAGCAGCCACGCGAGCGGGAGTGAATACAATGAGCAGTTCTTC.